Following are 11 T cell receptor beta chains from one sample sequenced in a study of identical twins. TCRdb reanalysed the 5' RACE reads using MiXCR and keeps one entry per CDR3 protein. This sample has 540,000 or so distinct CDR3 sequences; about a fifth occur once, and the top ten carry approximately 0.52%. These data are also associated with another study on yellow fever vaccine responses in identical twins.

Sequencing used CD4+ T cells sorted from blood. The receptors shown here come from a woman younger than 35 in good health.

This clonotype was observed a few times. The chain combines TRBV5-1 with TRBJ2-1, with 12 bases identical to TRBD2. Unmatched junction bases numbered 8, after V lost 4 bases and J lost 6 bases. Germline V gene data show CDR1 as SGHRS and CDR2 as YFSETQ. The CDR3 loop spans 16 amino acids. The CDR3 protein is CASSLGLAGLVNEQFF. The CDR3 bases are TGCGCCAGCAGCCTGGGACTAGCGGGCCTAGTCAATGAGCAGTTCTTC.

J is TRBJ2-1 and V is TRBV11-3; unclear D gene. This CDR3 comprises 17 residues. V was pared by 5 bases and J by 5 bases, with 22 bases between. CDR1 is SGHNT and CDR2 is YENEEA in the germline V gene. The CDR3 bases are TGTGCCAGCAGCGAAACCCTAGGGTGGGAAGATAACAATGAGCAGTTCTTC. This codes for CASSETLGWEDNNEQFF.

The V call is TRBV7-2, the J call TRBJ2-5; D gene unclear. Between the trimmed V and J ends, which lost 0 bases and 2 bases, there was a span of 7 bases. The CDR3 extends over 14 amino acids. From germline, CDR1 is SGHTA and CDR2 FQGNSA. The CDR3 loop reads CASSLAGKQETQYF. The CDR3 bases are TGTGCCAGCAGCTTAGCGGGAAAACAAGAGACCCAGTACTTC.

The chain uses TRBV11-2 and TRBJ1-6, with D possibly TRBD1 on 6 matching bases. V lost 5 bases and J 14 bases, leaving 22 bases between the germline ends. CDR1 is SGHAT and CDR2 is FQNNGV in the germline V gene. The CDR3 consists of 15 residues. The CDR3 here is CASSPGRGAQITLHF. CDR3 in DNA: TGTGCCAGCAGCCCCGGAAGGGGGGCGCAGATAACCCTCCACTTT.

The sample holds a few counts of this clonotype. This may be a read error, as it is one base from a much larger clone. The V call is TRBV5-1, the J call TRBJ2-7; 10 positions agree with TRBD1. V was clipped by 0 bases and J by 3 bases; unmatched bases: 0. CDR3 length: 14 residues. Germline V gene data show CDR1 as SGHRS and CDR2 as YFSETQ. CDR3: CASSLGDRGYEQYV. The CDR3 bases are TGCGCCAGCAGCTTGGGGGACAGGGGCTACGAGCAGTACGTC.

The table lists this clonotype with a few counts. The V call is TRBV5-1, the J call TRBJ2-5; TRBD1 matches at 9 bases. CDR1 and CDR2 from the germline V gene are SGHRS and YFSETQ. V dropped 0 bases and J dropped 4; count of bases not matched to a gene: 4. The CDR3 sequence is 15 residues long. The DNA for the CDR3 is TGCGCCAGCAGCTTGGGACAGGGGGGAAGAGAGACCCAGTACTTC. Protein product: CASSLGQGGRETQYF.

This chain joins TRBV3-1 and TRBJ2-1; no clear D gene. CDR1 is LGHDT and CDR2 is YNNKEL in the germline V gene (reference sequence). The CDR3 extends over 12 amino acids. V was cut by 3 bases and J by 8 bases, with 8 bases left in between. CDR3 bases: TGTGCCAGCAGCCAGCGCGACTATGAGCAGTTCTTC. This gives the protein CASSQRDYEQFF.

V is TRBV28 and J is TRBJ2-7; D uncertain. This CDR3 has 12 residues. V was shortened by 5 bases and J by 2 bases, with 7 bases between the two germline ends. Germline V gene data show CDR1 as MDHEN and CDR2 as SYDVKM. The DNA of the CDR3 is TGTGCCAGCAGTCGGTCGCCCTACGAGCAGTACTTC. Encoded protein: CASSRSPYEQYF.

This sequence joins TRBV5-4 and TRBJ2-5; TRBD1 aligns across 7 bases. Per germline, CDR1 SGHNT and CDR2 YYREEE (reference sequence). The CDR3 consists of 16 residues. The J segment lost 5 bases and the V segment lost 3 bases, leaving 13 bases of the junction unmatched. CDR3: CASSSRPRQGWETQYF. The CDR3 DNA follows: TGTGCCAGCAGCTCCAGACCTCGACAGGGATGGGAGACCCAGTACTTC.

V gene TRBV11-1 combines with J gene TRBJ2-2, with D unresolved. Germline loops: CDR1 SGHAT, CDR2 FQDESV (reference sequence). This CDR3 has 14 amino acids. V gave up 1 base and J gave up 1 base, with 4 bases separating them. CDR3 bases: TGTGCCAGCAGCTTAGTGCGGAACACCGGGGAGCTGTTTTTT. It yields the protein CASSLVRNTGELFF.

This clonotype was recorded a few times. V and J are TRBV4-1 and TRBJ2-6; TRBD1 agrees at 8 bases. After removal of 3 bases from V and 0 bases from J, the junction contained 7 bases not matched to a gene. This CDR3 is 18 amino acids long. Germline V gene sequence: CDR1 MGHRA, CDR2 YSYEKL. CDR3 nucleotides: TGCGCCAGCAGCCACGGACAGGGCCTCAACTCTGGGGCCAACGTCCTGACTTTC. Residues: CASSHGQGLNSGANVLTF.